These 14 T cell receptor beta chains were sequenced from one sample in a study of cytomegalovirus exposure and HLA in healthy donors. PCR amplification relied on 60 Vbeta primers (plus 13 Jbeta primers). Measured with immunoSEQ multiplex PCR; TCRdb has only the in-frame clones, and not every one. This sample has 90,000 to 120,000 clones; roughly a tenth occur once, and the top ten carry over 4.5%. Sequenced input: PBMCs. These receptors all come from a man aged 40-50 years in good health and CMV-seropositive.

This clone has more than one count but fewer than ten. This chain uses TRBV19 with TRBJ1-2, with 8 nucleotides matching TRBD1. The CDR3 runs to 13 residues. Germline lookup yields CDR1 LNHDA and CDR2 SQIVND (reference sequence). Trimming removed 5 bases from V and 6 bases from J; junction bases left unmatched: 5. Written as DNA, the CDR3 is TGTGCCAGTAGTCCCAGGGGGCGGGATGGCTACACCTTC. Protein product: CASSPRGRDGYTF. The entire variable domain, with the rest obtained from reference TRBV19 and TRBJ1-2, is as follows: DGGITQSPKYLFRKEGQNVTLSCEQNLNHDAMYWYRQDPGQGLRLIYYSQIVNDFQKGDIAEGYSVSREKKESFPLTVTSAQKNPTAFYLCASSPRGRDGYTFGSGTRLTVV.

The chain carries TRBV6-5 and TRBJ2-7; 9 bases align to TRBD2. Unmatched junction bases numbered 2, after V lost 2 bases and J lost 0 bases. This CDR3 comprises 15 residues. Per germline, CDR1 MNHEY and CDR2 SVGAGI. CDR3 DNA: TGTGCCAGCAGTTACGGCGGGAGGGACTCCTACGAGCAGTACTTC. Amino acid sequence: CASSYGGRDSYEQYF.

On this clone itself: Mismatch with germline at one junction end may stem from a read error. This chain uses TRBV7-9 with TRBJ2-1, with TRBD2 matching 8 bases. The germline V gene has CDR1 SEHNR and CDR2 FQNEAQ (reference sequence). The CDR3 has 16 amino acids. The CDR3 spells CASSQDPAGAFNEQFF. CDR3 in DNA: TGCGCCAGCAGCCAAGACCCAGCGGGAGCCTTCAATGAGCAGTTCTTC.

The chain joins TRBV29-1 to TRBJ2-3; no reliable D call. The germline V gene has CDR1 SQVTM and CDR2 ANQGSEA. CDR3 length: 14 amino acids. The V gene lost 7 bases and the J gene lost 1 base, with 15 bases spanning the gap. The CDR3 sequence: CSAVDSPGTDTQYF. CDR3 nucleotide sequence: TGCAGCGCCGTCGACTCCCCCGGCACAGATACGCAGTATTTT.

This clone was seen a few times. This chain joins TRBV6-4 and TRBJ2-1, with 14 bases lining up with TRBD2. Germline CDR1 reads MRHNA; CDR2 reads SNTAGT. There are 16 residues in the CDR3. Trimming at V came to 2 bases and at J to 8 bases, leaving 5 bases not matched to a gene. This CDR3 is CASSDGTSGRGDEQFF. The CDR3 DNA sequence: TGTGCCAGCAGTGACGGGACTAGCGGGAGAGGTGATGAGCAGTTCTTC.

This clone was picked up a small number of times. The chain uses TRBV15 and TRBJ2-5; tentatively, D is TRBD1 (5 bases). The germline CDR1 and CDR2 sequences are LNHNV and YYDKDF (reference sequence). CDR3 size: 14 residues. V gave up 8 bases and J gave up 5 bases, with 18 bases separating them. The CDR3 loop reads CATENPRGLETQYF. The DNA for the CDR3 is TGTGCCACCGAAAACCCTAGGGGCCTGGAGACCCAGTACTTC.

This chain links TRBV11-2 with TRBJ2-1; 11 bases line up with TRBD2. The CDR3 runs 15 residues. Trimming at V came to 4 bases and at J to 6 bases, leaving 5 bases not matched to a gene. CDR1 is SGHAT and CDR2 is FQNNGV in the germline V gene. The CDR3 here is CASSSTSGTPNEQFF. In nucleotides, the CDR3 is TGTGCCAGCAGCTCGACTAGCGGGACCCCCAATGAGCAGTTCTTC.

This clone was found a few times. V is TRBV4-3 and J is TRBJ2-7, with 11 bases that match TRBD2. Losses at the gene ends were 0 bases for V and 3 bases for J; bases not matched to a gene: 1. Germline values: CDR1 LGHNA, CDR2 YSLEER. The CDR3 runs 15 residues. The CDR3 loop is CASSQELAGVYEQYF. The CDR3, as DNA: TGCGCCAGCAGCCAAGAACTAGCGGGGGTCTACGAGCAGTACTTC.

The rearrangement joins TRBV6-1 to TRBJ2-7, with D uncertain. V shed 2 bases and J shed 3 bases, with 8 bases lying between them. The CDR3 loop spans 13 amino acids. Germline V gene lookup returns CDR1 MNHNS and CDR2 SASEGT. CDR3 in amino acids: CASSELLGYEQYF. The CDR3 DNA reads TGTGCCAGCAGTGAACTACTTGGCTACGAGCAGTACTTC.

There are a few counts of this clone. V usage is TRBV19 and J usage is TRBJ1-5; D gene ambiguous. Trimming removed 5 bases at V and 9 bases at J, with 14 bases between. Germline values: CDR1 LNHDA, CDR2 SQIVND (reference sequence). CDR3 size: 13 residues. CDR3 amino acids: CASSYQPEGPQHF. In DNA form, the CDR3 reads TGTGCCAGTAGTTATCAGCCGGAGGGGCCCCAGCATTTT.

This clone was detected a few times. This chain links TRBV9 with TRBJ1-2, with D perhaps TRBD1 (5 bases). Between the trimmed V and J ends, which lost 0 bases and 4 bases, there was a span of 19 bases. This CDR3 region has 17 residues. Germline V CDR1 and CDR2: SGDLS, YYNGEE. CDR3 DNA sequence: TGTGCCAGCAGCGTAGCGGAGGGAAGAGACAGCATCTATGGCTACACCTTC. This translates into CASSVAEGRDSIYGYTF.

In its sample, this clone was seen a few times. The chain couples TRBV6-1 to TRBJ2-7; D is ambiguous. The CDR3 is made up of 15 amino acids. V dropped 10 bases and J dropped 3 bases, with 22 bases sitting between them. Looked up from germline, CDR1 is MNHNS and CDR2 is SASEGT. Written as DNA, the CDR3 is TGTGCCACCTCCTTAGAGATGGGCCCTATCTACGAGCAGTACTTC. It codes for CATSLEMGPIYEQYF.

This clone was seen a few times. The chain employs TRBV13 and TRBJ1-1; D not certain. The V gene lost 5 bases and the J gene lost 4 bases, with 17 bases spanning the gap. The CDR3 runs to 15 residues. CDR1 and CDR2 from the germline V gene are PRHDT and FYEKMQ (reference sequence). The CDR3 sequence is CASSLLWGGGTEAFF. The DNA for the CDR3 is TGTGCCAGCAGCCTCCTGTGGGGAGGAGGCACTGAAGCTTTCTTT.

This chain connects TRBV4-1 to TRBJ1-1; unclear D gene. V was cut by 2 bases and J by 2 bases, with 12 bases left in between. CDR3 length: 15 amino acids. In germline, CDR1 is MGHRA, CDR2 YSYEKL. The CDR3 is CASSQPVKSNTEAFF. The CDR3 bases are TGCGCCAGCAGCCAACCTGTTAAGAGTAACACTGAAGCTTTCTTT.